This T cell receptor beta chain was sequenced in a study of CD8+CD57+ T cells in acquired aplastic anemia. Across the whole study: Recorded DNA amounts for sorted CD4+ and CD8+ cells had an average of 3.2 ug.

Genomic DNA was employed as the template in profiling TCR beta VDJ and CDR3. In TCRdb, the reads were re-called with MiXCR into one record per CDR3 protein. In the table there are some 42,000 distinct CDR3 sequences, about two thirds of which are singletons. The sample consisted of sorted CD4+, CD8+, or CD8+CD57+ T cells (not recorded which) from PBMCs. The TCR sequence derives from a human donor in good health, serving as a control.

This CDR3 reads CASSLQGGARVKYF. In DNA form, the CDR3 reads TGTGCCAGCAGCCTACAAGGGGGGGCCCGGGTCAAGTATTTT. The V gene is TRBV7-9, the J gene TRBJ2-3; possibly TRBD2 for D (7 bases). The CDR3 covers 14 residues. V lost 5 bases and J 13 bases, leaving 22 bases between the germline ends. Germline-derived CDR1 and CDR2 are SEHNR and FQNEAQ (reference sequence).